One sample yielded the 26 T cell receptor beta chains listed below, sequenced in a study of vaccination effects on CD4 cells after COVID-19. Within the ViraFEST assay, antigen-specific CD4+ T cells underwent expansion with viral peptide pools prior to sequencing. It was after around eleven days of culture that CD4+ T cells were isolated. This table comes from immunoSEQ multiplex PCR, and its TCRdb copy is limited to in-frame clones, with some not included. The repertoire holds just over 20,000 clones, with around three quarters as singletons. Their antigens are not known. Specimen: CD4+ T cells from PBMCs cultured with HCoV-229E spike peptides, collected before COVID-19 vaccination. Receptor source: a human donor who received a COVID-19 vaccine.

This chain connects TRBV5-8 to TRBJ2-5, with a weak D call TRBD1 (5 bases). CDR1 is SGHTS, CDR2 YDEGEE, per germline. V was pared by 0 bases and J by 1 base, with 10 bases between. There are 15 residues in the CDR3. The CDR3 loop reads CASSLGQTAQETQYF. The CDR3, as DNA: TGTGCCAGCAGCTTGGGACAGACAGCCCAAGAGACCCAGTACTTC.

The V and J genes are TRBV6-5 and TRBJ2-7; D may be TRBD1 (6 bases). Trimming removed 6 bases at V and 3 bases at J, with 18 bases between. The germline V gene has CDR1 MNHEY and CDR2 SVGAGI. CDR3 length equals 15 residues. CDR3 amino acids: CASRVDRFSFYEQYF. CDR3 DNA sequence: TGTGCCAGCAGGGTTGACAGGTTCTCTTTCTACGAGCAGTACTTC.

This clone is categorized as medium-sized. This chain connects TRBV4-1 to TRBJ2-3, with D perhaps TRBD1 or TRBD2 (5 bases each). The CDR3 has 15 residues. CDR1 is MGHRA, CDR2 YSYEKL, per germline. Trimming left V 0 bases short and J 5 bases short, with 12 bases between. The CDR3 region is CASSQDYGAGDTQYF. In DNA form, the CDR3 reads TGCGCCAGCAGCCAAGATTACGGGGCGGGAGATACGCAGTATTTT.

V gene TRBV10-1 combines with J gene TRBJ1-1; D not resolved. From germline, CDR1 is WNHNN and CDR2 SYGVQD (reference sequence). V lost 5 bases to trimming and J lost 1 base, with 5 bases between them. CDR3 length: 12 amino acids. CDR3 loop: CASSKGNTEAFF. The CDR3 region has the DNA TGCGCCAGCAGTAAGGGGAACACTGAAGCTTTCTTT.

The V gene is TRBV2, the J gene TRBJ2-5; D is ambiguous. Per germline, CDR1 SNHLY and CDR2 FYNNEI. Trimming took 4 bases from V and 5 from J, leaving 5 bases between them. The CDR3 extends over 11 amino acids. The CDR3 region has the DNA TGTGCCAGCAGTGTTCAGGAGACCCAGTACTTC. This encodes CASSVQETQYF.

CDR3 protein: CASSPDRGGYQPQHF. Written as DNA, the CDR3 is TGTGCCAGCAGCCCGGACAGGGGGGGATATCAGCCCCAGCATTTT. The rearrangement links TRBV5-8 to TRBJ1-5; 10 bases align to TRBD1. V gave up 4 bases and J gave up 5 bases; unmatched junction bases: 6. The CDR3 spans 15 residues. Germline V lookup: CDR1 SGHTS, CDR2 YDEGEE.

This clone has just a few counts. The genes are TRBV19 and TRBJ2-3; the match to TRBD2 covers 7 bases. The CDR3 length is 15 residues. V trimming: 9 bases; J trimming: 2 bases; junction bases outside the gene matches: 11. The V gene's germline CDR1 is LNHDA and CDR2 SQIVND (reference sequence). The CDR3 here is CASRSSGLYTDTQYF. The CDR3 DNA reads as TGTGCCAGCCGATCTTCGGGACTATACACAGATACGCAGTATTTT.

This clone was observed a single time. V is TRBV5-4 and J is TRBJ2-3; TRBD2 agrees at 8 bases. This CDR3 comprises 15 residues. Germline loops: CDR1 SGHNT, CDR2 YYREEE (reference sequence). The trim removed 4 bases at V and 8 bases at J, leaving 12 bases unmatched. The DNA of the CDR3 is TGTGCCAGCAGCCTTAGCGGGGAACGAGCGGGTACGCAGTATTTT. The encoded protein is CASSLSGERAGTQYF.

V usage is TRBV21-1 and J usage is TRBJ2-7; TRBD1, the table's D call, lacks a check against the DNA. TRBV21-1 is an annotated pseudogene. The CDR3 runs to 10 residues. In nucleotides, the CDR3 is TGTGCCAGCAGCCCATACGAGCAGTACTTC. Residues: CASSPYEQYF.

This chain connects TRBV27 to TRBJ1-2; no clear D. There are 14 residues in the CDR3. Germline V gives CDR1 MNHEY, CDR2 SMNVEV (reference sequence). Trimming stripped 5 bases from V and 5 bases from J, with 15 bases between. Written as DNA, the CDR3 is TGTGCCAGCAGTGTAGCTGGGGTAGGGTATGGCTACACCTTC. This sequence encodes CASSVAGVGYGYTF.

The table lists this clone with a few counts. The rearrangement uses TRBV7-8 and TRBJ1-1; 8 bases align to TRBD1. V lost 6 bases and J lost 7; bases outside the gene matches: 4. The CDR3 has 12 residues. CDR1 and CDR2 from the germline V gene are SGHVS and FQNEAQ. CDR3 region: CASSLDRDEAFF. CDR3 in DNA: TGTGCCAGCAGTCTGGACAGGGATGAAGCTTTCTTT.

The V call is TRBV12-3 or TRBV12-4, the J call TRBJ1-1; D call uncertain. V dropped 2 bases and J dropped 4 bases, with 5 bases sitting between them. The CDR3 sequence is 12 residues long. The CDR3 spells CASSLWGTEAFF. The DNA for the CDR3 is TGTGCCAGCAGTTTATGGGGCACTGAAGCTTTCTTT.

V and J are TRBV19 and TRBJ2-1; 11 bases are a match to TRBD2. Germline CDR1 and CDR2: LNHDA and SQIVND (reference sequence). V shed 5 bases, J shed 2 bases, and the junction held 5 bases outside the gene matches. The CDR3 contains 16 residues. CDR3 nucleotides: TGTGCCAGTAGTTTCCTAGCGGGAGGAGCCTACAATGAGCAGTTCTTC. Translation gives CASSFLAGGAYNEQFF.

This chain uses TRBV3-1 (or the pseudogene TRBV3-2) with TRBJ1-3; D possibly corresponds to TRBD1 (5 bases). Germline-derived CDR1 and CDR2 are LGHDT and YNNKEL (reference sequence). The V and J ends lost 3 bases and 1 base respectively, with 7 bases between them. CDR3 length equals 14 residues. In DNA form, the CDR3 reads TGTGCCAGCAGCCACGGGGCTTCTGGAAACACCATATATTTT. Amino acids: CASSHGASGNTIYF.

V usage is TRBV30 and J usage is TRBJ2-2, with a tentative D call TRBD2 (5 bases). With 3 bases removed from V and 0 bases from J, the gap between germline ends came to 11 bases. This CDR3 contains 15 residues. Germline V gene sequence: CDR1 GTSNPN, CDR2 SVGIG (reference sequence). The CDR3 loop is CAWSALGANTGELFF. CDR3 in DNA: TGTGCCTGGAGCGCTCTCGGGGCGAACACCGGGGAGCTGTTTTTT.

The V call is TRBV2, the J call TRBJ1-6; D not resolved. Between the trimmed V and J ends, which lost 0 bases and 4 bases, there was a span of 13 bases. The CDR3 is 17 residues long. Germline V gene lookup returns CDR1 SNHLY and CDR2 FYNNEI. CDR3 DNA: TGTGCCAGCAGTGAAGCCCCCTCATCTAAATATAATTCACCCCTCCACTTT. Its translation: CASSEAPSSKYNSPLHF.

CDR3 coding DNA: TGTGCCAGCTCACCACAGCCCGAGACTGAAGCTTTCTTT. This gives the protein CASSPQPETEAFF. J is TRBJ1-1 and V is TRBV18; no clear D gene. The CDR3 sequence is 13 residues long. Germline V CDR1 and CDR2: KGHSH, LQKENI. V was shortened by 1 base and J by 5 bases, with 8 bases between the two germline ends.

The chain carries TRBV18 and TRBJ2-3; D ambiguous. The CDR3 is made up of 15 amino acids. The V and J ends lost 4 bases and 2 bases respectively, with 13 bases between them. Germline V gene sequence: CDR1 KGHSH, CDR2 LQKENI. CDR3 nucleotides: TGTGCCAGCTCACAAGAGATTGTGACCACAGATACGCAGTATTTT. Amino acids: CASSQEIVTTDTQYF.

This chain links TRBV18 with TRBJ2-7; 8 bases are a match to TRBD1. The V gene's germline CDR1 is KGHSH and CDR2 LQKENI. Losses at the gene ends were 2 bases for V and 0 bases for J; bases not matched to a gene: 6. The length of the CDR3 is 16 residues. CDR3: CASSPGTGHSSYEQYF. The CDR3 region has the DNA TGTGCCAGCTCACCAGGGACAGGCCACAGCTCCTACGAGCAGTACTTC.

This chain uses TRBV6-6 with TRBJ1-5, with 7 bases aligning to TRBD1. The CDR3 consists of 15 residues. V trimming: 5 bases; J trimming: 2 bases; junction bases outside the gene matches: 6. CDR1 and CDR2 from the germline V gene are MNHNY and SVGAGI (reference sequence). In DNA form, the CDR3 reads TGTGCCAGCAGTGACAGGGTCTGGGGCAATCAGCCCCAGCATTTT. Protein: CASSDRVWGNQPQHF.

The chain has TRBV7-9 and TRBJ1-1, with D hard to call. The V end lost 5 bases, the J end lost 1 base, and 14 bases lay between the germline ends. CDR3 size: 15 residues. Germline V gene data show CDR1 as SEHNR and CDR2 as FQNEAQ (reference sequence). The CDR3 protein is CASSIASSRNTEAFF. The CDR3 bases are TGTGCCAGCAGCATCGCCAGTTCGAGGAACACTGAAGCTTTCTTT.

The chain carries TRBV7-9 and TRBJ2-7, with 8 bases aligning to TRBD2. The CDR3 is made up of 15 amino acids. The J segment lost 3 bases and the V segment lost 5 bases, leaving 9 bases of the junction unmatched. In germline, CDR1 is SEHNR, CDR2 FQNEAQ (reference sequence). DNA of the CDR3: TGTGCCAGCAGCACCCGGACTAGCACTAACTACGAGCAGTACTTC. This codes for CASSTRTSTNYEQYF. The full variable domain, in which reference TRBV7-9 and TRBJ2-7 provide the parts outside the CDR3, is DTGVSQNPRHKITKRGQNVTFRCDPISEHNRLYWYRQTLGQGPEFLTYFQNEAQLEKSRLLSDRFSAERPKGSFSTLEIQRTEQGDSAMYLCASSTRTSTNYEQYFGPGTRLTVT.

This clone is classed as medium-sized. The chain links TRBV7-8 to TRBJ1-2, with TRBD1 as a possible D gene (5 bases). The length of the CDR3 is 14 residues. Germline V gene sequence: CDR1 SGHVS, CDR2 FQNEAQ. V was pared by 0 bases and J by 6 bases, with 11 bases between. CDR3 coding DNA: TGTGCCAGCAGCTTAGCTCTGGGACCGGATGGCTACACCTTC. Translated: CASSLALGPDGYTF.

The J gene is TRBJ2-2, the V gene TRBV6-1; D uncertain. The V gene lost 3 bases and the J gene lost 5 bases, with 7 bases spanning the gap. Germline V gene data show CDR1 as MNHNS and CDR2 as SASEGT. This CDR3 spans 13 amino acids. The CDR3 region is CASSDSHTGELFF. The CDR3 region has the DNA TGTGCCAGCAGTGATTCTCATACCGGGGAGCTGTTTTTT.

This chain uses TRBV10-3 with TRBJ2-5; D gene ambiguous. Germline values: CDR1 ENHRY, CDR2 SYGVKD. Deletions cut 0 bases from V and 5 bases from J, with 10 bases between. The CDR3 is 14 amino acids. The CDR3 DNA follows: TGTGCCATCAGTGAGTCGGGTAATACGGAGACCCAGTACTTC. Translation: CAISESGNTETQYF.

This clone was observed a handful of times. The rearrangement uses TRBV18 and TRBJ2-1; TRBD2 aligns across 12 bases. Unmatched junction bases numbered 9, after V lost 8 bases and J lost 7 bases. The CDR3 totals 15 residues. In germline, CDR1 is KGHSH, CDR2 LQKENI. The CDR3, as DNA: TGTGCCAGCGCACAGTCTAGCGGGAGGGGAAATGAGCAGTTCTTC. Translating gives CASAQSSGRGNEQFF.